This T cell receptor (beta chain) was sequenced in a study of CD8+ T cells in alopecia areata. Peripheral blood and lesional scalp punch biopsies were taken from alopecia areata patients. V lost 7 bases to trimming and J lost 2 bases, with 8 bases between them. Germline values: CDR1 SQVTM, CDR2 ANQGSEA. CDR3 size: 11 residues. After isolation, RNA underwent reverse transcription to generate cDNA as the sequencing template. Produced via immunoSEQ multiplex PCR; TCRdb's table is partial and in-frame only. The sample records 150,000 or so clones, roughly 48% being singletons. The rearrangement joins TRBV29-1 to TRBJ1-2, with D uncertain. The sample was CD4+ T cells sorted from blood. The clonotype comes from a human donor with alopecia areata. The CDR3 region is CSALENYGYTF. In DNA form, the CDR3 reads TGCAGCGCCCTGGAGAACTATGGCTACACCTTC.